These T cell receptor beta chains were read from a single sample in a study of human T cells and chemical hapten exposure. TCRdb ran MiXCR on the RACE reads and lists one entry per CDR3 protein. This table has 55,000 to 75,000 distinct CDR3 sequences, about 5.7% appearing once. The sequenced sample consisted of whole blood. The receptors here all came from a female donor in good health. Some clones in this sample may be carry-over from other donors' samples. Both conserved end residues are part of each CDR3. Some rows have no size entry. The others give once, few or many, or a class for an expanded clone.

.	TRBJ2-5	15	TRBV29-1	CSVRRDRGKGETQYF
few	TRBJ2-3	20	TRBV27	CASSPPLPGISGSRADTQYF
many	TRBJ2-1	15	TRBV30	CACPLYPSSYNEQFF
many	TRBJ1-2	12	TRBV20-1	CSAIRRTGGYTF
many	TRBJ2-7	15	TRBV14	CASSQLVGGGRGQYF
many	TRBJ2-3	15	TRBV2	CASSKDRGWTDTQYF
.	TRBJ1-1	15	TRBV20-1	CSAILTGAGDTEAFF
few	TRBJ2-5	18	TRBV27	CASSLDRVSGRALETQYF
.	TRBJ2-1	13	TRBV20-1	CSARASGTNEQFF
many	TRBJ1-2	12	TRBV20-1	CSAPDSYYGYTF
.	TRBJ1-2	16	TRBV6-6	CASTTTERGTNYGYNF